One and the same sample provided the 20 T cell receptor beta chains below, sequenced in a study of monozygotic twins with inflammatory bowel disease. Using the 5' RACE reads, TCRdb records one entry per CDR3 protein without DNA. The data show nearly 450,000 distinct CDR3 sequences, and the top ten clones hold 2.4%. Specimen: blood. Receptor source: a human donor with ulcerative colitis or Crohn's disease, or a healthy co-twin of an affected twin (not recorded which).

The chain carries TRBV6-1 and TRBJ2-1. This CDR3 has 14 residues. CDR1 is MNHNS, CDR2 SASEGT, per germline. The CDR3 here is CASRPPGSYNEQFF.

The J gene is TRBJ2-5, the V gene TRBV7-3; the D call from TCRdb, TRBD2, cannot be confirmed without DNA. The germline CDR1 and CDR2 sequences are SGHTA and FQGTGA. This CDR3 spans 15 amino acids. CDR3: CASSFSGGIQETQYF.

V usage is TRBV20-1 and J usage is TRBJ2-1. The CDR3 runs to 15 residues. CDR1 is DFQATT, CDR2 SNEGSKA, per germline (reference sequence). CDR3: CSANHLRMDYNEQFF.

J is TRBJ1-6 and V is TRBV20-1. CDR1 DFQATT and CDR2 SNEGSKA come from the germline V gene (reference sequence). The length of the CDR3 is 14 residues. The CDR3 is CSARQDSYNSPLHF.

V usage is TRBV5-5 and J usage is TRBJ2-5; the TRBD1 assignment by TCRdb is unverifiable without DNA. From germline, CDR1 is SGHKS and CDR2 YYEKEE (reference sequence). This CDR3 contains 14 residues. This chain's CDR3 is CASSLRDRGETQYF.

The V call is TRBV20-1, the J call TRBJ1-1; the TRBD1 assignment by TCRdb is unverifiable without DNA. This CDR3 contains 15 residues. From germline, CDR1 is DFQATT and CDR2 SNEGSKA (reference sequence). The CDR3 protein is CRKQDGPGGDTEAFF.

V and J are TRBV10-3 and TRBJ2-1. There are 12 residues in the CDR3. Germline V gives CDR1 ENHRY, CDR2 SYGVKD. The CDR3 sequence: CAIRGSGNEQFF.

V usage is TRBV27 and J usage is TRBJ2-7. Germline CDR1 MNHEY, CDR2 SMNVEV (reference sequence). The CDR3 runs to 14 residues. The CDR3 sequence: CASSVAGEPYEQYF.

V usage is TRBV30 and J usage is TRBJ2-7; TCRdb's D gene call, TRBD1, goes unchecked for lack of DNA. In germline, CDR1 is GTSNPN, CDR2 SVGIG (reference sequence). The CDR3 is 15 residues long. The CDR3 protein is CAWSIPGQGAYEQYF.

CDR3: CASSLLVGVGNTIYF. V and J are TRBV7-9 and TRBJ1-3; the TRBD1 assignment by TCRdb is unverifiable without DNA. The germline CDR1 and CDR2 sequences are SEHNR and FQNEAQ (reference sequence). The CDR3 totals 15 residues.

CDR3 loop: CASSGRGSTGELFF. The chain couples TRBV3-1 to TRBJ2-2; TCRdb picks TRBD2, but there is no DNA to check that call. The CDR3 consists of 14 residues. Germline CDR1 and CDR2: LGHDT and YNNKEL (reference sequence).

J is TRBJ1-5 and V is TRBV6-2 or TRBV6-3; lacking DNA, the TRBD1 call made by TCRdb goes unchecked. CDR1 MNHEY and CDR2 SVGEGT come from the germline V gene. The CDR3 runs 15 residues. The CDR3 loop reads CATLKFGAGAQPQHF.

The chain combines TRBV11-2 with TRBJ1-2; the TCRdb D gene call, TRBD1, has no DNA to confirm it. Germline assignment: CDR1 SGHAT and CDR2 FQNNGV. This CDR3 is 15 amino acids long. Here the CDR3 reads CASSKWTDFNYGYTF. The whole variable domain, remainder taken from reference TRBV11-2 and TRBJ1-2, is EAGVAQSPRYKIIEKRQSVAFWCNPISGHATLYWYQQILGQGPKLLIQFQNNGVVDDSQLPKDRFSAERLKGVDSTLKIQPAKLEDSAVYLCASSKWTDFNYGYTFGSGTRLTVV.

The genes are TRBV7-9 and TRBJ2-3; TCRdb's D gene call, TRBD1, goes unchecked for lack of DNA. The CDR3 runs to 13 residues. In germline, CDR1 is SEHNR, CDR2 FQNEAQ (reference sequence). CDR3 sequence: CASSPRGVDTQYF. The variable domain in full, completed from reference TRBV7-9 and TRBJ2-3, reads DTGVSQNPRHKITKRGQNVTFRCDPISEHNRLYWYRQTLGQGPEFLTYFQNEAQLEKSRLLSDRFSAERPKGSFSTLEIQRTEQGDSAMYLCASSPRGVDTQYFGPGTRLTVL.

The chain recombines TRBV7-2 with TRBJ2-7; with no DNA, the TCRdb D assignment of TRBD2 cannot be verified. CDR1 and CDR2 (germline): SGHTA, FQGNSA. CDR3 length equals 13 residues. The CDR3 reads CASRPSSIYEQYF.

The chain recombines TRBV12-3 or TRBV12-4 with TRBJ2-4. The CDR3 is 13 amino acids. Here the CDR3 reads CASTSGAKNIQYF.

The rearrangement links TRBV20-1 to TRBJ2-7; TCRdb designates TRBD1, a call that cannot be tested without DNA. Germline CDR1 reads DFQATT; CDR2 reads SNEGSKA (reference sequence). The CDR3 runs to 13 residues. CDR3 protein: CSALGQLPYEQYF.

This chain's CDR3 is CASSRQGTTDTQYF. This sequence joins TRBV5-1 and TRBJ2-3; TCRdb's D call of TRBD1 is untestable without DNA. This CDR3 contains 14 residues. Germline assignment: CDR1 SGHRS and CDR2 YFSETQ. The full variable domain, rest sourced from reference TRBV5-1 and TRBJ2-3, is KAGVTQTPRYLIKTRGQQVTLSCSPISGHRSVSWYQQTPGQGLQFLFEYFSETQRNKGNFPGRFSGRQFSNSRSEMNVSTLELGDSALYLCASSRQGTTDTQYFGPGTRLTVL.

The J gene is TRBJ1-1, the V gene TRBV29-1; the D gene TCRdb calls, TRBD1, cannot be checked with no DNA. Germline V gives CDR1 SQVTM, CDR2 ANQGSEA. CDR3 length: 13 amino acids. CDR3 loop: CSSRDTMNTEAFF. Full variable domain (missing parts from reference TRBV29-1 and TRBJ1-1): SAVISQKPSRDICQRGTSLTIQCQVDSQVTMMFWYRQQPGQSLTLIATANQGSEATYESGFVIDKFPISRPNLTFSTLTVSNMSPEDSSIYLCSSRDTMNTEAFFGQGTRLTVV.

The chain is built from TRBV27 and TRBJ2-1; the D call from TCRdb, TRBD2, cannot be confirmed without DNA. The V gene's germline CDR1 is MNHEY and CDR2 SMNVEV (reference sequence). The CDR3 runs 19 residues. Here the CDR3 reads CASSSLGVSGNVPYNEQFF.